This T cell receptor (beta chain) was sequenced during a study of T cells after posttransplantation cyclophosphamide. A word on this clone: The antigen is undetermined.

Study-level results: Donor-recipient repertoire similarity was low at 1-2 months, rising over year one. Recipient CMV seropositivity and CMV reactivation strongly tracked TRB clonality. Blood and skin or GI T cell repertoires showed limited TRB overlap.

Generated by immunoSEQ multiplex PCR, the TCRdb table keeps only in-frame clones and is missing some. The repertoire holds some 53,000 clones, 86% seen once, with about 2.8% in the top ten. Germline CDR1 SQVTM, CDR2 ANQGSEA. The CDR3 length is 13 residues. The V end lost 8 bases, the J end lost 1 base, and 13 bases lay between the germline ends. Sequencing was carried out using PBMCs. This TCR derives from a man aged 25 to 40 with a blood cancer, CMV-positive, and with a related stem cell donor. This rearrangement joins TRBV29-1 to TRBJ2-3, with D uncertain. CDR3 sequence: CSILVSGTDTQYF. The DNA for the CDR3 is TGCAGCATACTCGTTTCGGGCACAGATACGCAGTATTTT.